These T cell receptor beta chains were read from a single sample in a study of blood T cell repertoires in COVID-19. Generated by immunoSEQ multiplex PCR, the TCRdb table keeps only in-frame clones and is missing some. The sample gives some 250,000 clones, about 90% of which show up once; 0.95% to 1.5% is in the top ten. Source material: PBMCs or T cells enriched from blood (not recorded which). These receptors were collected from a human donor in a cohort exposed to, infected with or recovered from COVID-19 (not recorded which). The donor label of this sample is uncertain. The conserved cysteine and the conserved F or W are not part of the CDR3 here.

AWSDRGLYEQY	TRBJ2-7	TRBV30
ASSRGTSAPTDTQY	TRBJ2-3	TRBV3-1/TRBV3-2
ASSPTWSSYNSPLH	TRBJ1-6	TRBV7-8
ASSLGTGGTEAF	TRBJ1-1	TRBV28
ASGHLLKRSYNEQF	TRBJ2-1	TRBV12-5
ASRDREGNQPQH	TRBJ1-5	TRBV21-1
ASSRGGETEAF	TRBJ1-1	TRBV13
ASSLLGDSPLH	TRBJ1-6	TRBV12-3/TRBV12-4
ASSVGTGGYT	TRBJ1-2	TRBV5-1
ASSFQGGASGYEQY	TRBJ2-7	TRBV11-2
ATSDDPGSTEAF	TRBJ1-1	TRBV15
ASSDGGYYGYT	TRBJ1-2	TRBV19
ASSSGQGLYEQY	TRBJ2-7	TRBV25-1
ASSYSQDEQY	TRBJ2-7	TRBV6-6
ASSRQTSNQPQH	TRBJ1-5	TRBV18
ASQGGQETQY	TRBJ2-5	TRBV19
ATSDSGTGNTEAF	TRBJ1-1	TRBV24-1
ASSLGTGKIGELF	TRBJ2-2	TRBV7-2
ASSQQRGAPDTQY	TRBJ2-3	TRBV4-3
ASTTGDYTEAF	TRBJ1-1	TRBV25-1
ASSSPDSRGTFASSYNEQF	TRBJ2-1	TRBV5-1
ASSARYPGQFLEASGNTIY	TRBJ1-3	TRBV5-1
ASSLAGTSGGPPQETQY	TRBJ2-5	TRBV5-1
ASSHPARDRVDGYT	TRBJ1-2	TRBV4-1
AWSGGTVYNEQF	TRBJ2-1	TRBV30
ASSYREGTNEKLF	TRBJ1-4	TRBV6-5
ASSLAYAKGTTYARERGYT	TRBJ1-2	TRBV5-1
ASLGSYNEQF	TRBJ2-1	TRBV6-5
ASSNSQGSYEQY	TRBJ2-7	TRBV6-5
SVGEPPRAF	TRBJ1-1	TRBV29-1
ASSLGSGPTRNTIY	TRBJ1-3	TRBV7-9
ASTPGQGGGYT	TRBJ1-2	TRBV27
AIRGQSSYNEQF	TRBJ2-1	TRBV10-3
ASRDLGGGGNTIY	TRBJ1-3	TRBV2
SVFGVEETQY	TRBJ2-5	TRBV29-1
ASSLDRLNTEAF	TRBJ1-1	TRBV28
ASSLDFPRGVEQY	TRBJ2-7	TRBV5-4
ASSSTQGTNEQY	TRBJ2-7	TRBV7-9
ASGLKQGREAF	TRBJ1-1	TRBV2
ASSSRYRGYNSPLH	TRBJ1-6	TRBV6-5
ASSTRATVLYGYT	TRBJ1-2	TRBV6-2/TRBV6-3
ASSPRTVEAF	TRBJ1-1	TRBV13
ASRDTRDEQF	TRBJ2-1	TRBV10-1
ASSLRVSSSPLH	TRBJ1-6	TRBV5-6
ASSPGQGGGYT	TRBJ1-2	TRBV18
ATSDLSVQGTGELF	TRBJ2-2	TRBV24-1
ASSEVTGSGKLF	TRBJ1-4	TRBV2
ASSQVGRGGNTQY	TRBJ2-3	TRBV4-2
ASSPGQGGTEAF	TRBJ1-1	TRBV14
ASSFRLAGSYEQY	TRBJ2-7	TRBV13
ASSVAGDWGYGYT	TRBJ1-2	TRBV9
ASSAQDRGLNQPQH	TRBJ1-5	TRBV19